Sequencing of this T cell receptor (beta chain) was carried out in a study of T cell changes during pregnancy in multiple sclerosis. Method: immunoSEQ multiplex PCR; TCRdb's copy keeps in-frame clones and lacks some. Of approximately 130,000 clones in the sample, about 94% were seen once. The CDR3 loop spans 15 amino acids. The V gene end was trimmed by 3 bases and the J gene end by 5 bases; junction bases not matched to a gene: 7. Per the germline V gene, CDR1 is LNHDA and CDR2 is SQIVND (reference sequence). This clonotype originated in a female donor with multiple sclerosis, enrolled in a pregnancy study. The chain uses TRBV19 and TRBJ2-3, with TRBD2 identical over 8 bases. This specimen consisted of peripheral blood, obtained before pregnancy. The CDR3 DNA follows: TGTGCCAGTAGTATTGGAAGCCTAGCGGGAGATACGCAGTATTTT. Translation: CASSIGSLAGDTQYF. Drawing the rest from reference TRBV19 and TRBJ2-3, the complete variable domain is DGGITQSPKYLFRKEGQNVTLSCEQNLNHDAMYWYRQDPGQGLRLIYYSQIVNDFQKGDIAEGYSVSREKKESFPLTVTSAQKNPTAFYLCASSIGSLAGDTQYFGPGTRLTVL.